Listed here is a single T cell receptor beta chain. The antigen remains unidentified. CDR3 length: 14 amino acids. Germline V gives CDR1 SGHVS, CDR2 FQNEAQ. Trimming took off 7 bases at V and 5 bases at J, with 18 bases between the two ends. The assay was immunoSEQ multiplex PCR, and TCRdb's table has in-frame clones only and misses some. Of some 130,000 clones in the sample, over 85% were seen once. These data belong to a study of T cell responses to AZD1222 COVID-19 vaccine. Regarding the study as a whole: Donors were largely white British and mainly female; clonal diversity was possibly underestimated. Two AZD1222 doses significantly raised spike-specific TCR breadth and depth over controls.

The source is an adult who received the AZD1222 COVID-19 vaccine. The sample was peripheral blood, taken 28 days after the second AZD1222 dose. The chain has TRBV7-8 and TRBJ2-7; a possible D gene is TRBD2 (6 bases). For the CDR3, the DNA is TGTGCCAGCACCTTCGGGACTGGGAAGAACGAGCAGTACTTC. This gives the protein CASTFGTGKNEQYF.